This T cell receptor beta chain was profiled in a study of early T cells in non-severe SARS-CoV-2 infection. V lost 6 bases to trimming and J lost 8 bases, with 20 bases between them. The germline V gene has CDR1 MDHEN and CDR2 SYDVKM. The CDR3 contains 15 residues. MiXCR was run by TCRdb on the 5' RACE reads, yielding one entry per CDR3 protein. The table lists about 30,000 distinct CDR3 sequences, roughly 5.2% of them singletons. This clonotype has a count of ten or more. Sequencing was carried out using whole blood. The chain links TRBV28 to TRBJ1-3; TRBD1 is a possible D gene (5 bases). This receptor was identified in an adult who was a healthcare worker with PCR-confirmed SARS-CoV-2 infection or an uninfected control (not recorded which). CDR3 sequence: CASSSNPGTGDTIYF. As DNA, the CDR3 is TGTGCCAGCAGCTCTAATCCCGGGACGGGGGACACCATATATTTT.